The 18 T cell receptor beta chains presented below share a single source sample, sequenced in a study of control samples from healthy donors and cancer patients. Sequenced by immunoSEQ multiplex PCR; TCRdb stores in-frame clones only, minus some. The top ten clones hold 4.5% to 7% of a sample with about 80,000 clones, over 85% of them seen once. Sequencing was done on a sample of blood. The receptors were gathered from a man aged 45-65 years in good health.

This clone was counted a few times. V is TRBV19 and J is TRBJ1-1; 7 nucleotides agree with TRBD1. This CDR3 has 15 amino acids. CDR1 is LNHDA and CDR2 is SQIVND in the germline V gene (reference sequence). The junction had 10 bases not matched to a gene; V was cut back by 3 bases and J by 6 bases. CDR3 in DNA: TGTGCCAGTAGTATGCCGTCACAGGGGAGCGCTGAAGCTTTCTTT. Protein sequence: CASSMPSQGSAEAFF.

This rearrangement joins TRBV28 to TRBJ1-1; D is ambiguous. CDR3 length equals 13 residues. V gave up 2 bases and J gave up 5 bases, with 9 bases separating them. Germline assignment: CDR1 MDHEN and CDR2 SYDVKM. The CDR3, as DNA: TGTGCCAGCAGTTTACAGGCTCCAACTGAAGCTTTCTTT. Residues: CASSLQAPTEAFF.

The V and J genes are TRBV3-1 (or the pseudogene TRBV3-2) and TRBJ1-4, with 9 bases that match TRBD1. Germline CDR1 LGHDT, CDR2 YNNKEL (reference sequence). The V segment lost 4 bases and the J segment 6 bases; nucleotides outside the gene matches: 12. CDR3 length: 17 residues. The CDR3 DNA reads as TGTGCCAGCAGCCGACCTCCCTCCCGGGACAGGGATGAAAAACTGTTTTTT. It encodes CASSRPPSRDRDEKLFF.

This clone was seen once. The CDR3 loop is CASSYPPRQNTGELFF. The CDR3 coding sequence is TGTGCCAGCAGTTACCCCCCCAGGCAGAACACCGGGGAGCTGTTTTTT. J is TRBJ2-2 and V is TRBV6-6, with D unresolved. The CDR3 sequence is 16 residues long. Germline V lookup: CDR1 MNHNY, CDR2 SVGAGI (reference sequence). Trimming took off 2 bases at V and 1 base at J, with 11 bases between the two ends.

The chain carries TRBV9 and TRBJ2-2; D is unclear. CDR1 is SGDLS and CDR2 is YYNGEE in the germline V gene. The CDR3 is 13 residues long. V lost 2 bases and J lost 6, with 8 bases in between. In nucleotides, the CDR3 is TGTGCCAGCAGCGTGATGGATCCCGGGGAGCTGTTTTTT. Translated, it gives CASSVMDPGELFF.

The V and J genes are TRBV5-8 and TRBJ1-4; D might be TRBD1 (5 bases). Germline loops: CDR1 SGHTS, CDR2 YDEGEE. V lost 2 bases and J lost 7, with 15 bases in between. The CDR3 loop spans 15 amino acids. The CDR3 DNA is TGTGCCAGCAGCTTCGGGGCCCCGAGGGGTGAAAAACTGTTTTTT. Translated, it gives CASSFGAPRGEKLFF. Together with reference TRBV5-8 and TRBJ1-4, the CDR3 gives the full variable domain: EAGVTQSPTHLIKTRGQQATLRCSPISGHTSVYWYQQALGLGLQFLLWYDEGEERNRGNFPPRFSGRQFPNYSSELNVNALELEDSALYLCASSFGAPRGEKLFFGSGTQLSVL.

V and J are TRBV3-1 (or the pseudogene TRBV3-2) and TRBJ2-3; no clear D gene. The CDR3 is 14 amino acids. The germline V gene has CDR1 LGHDT and CDR2 YNNKEL (reference sequence). V was pared by 0 bases and J by 3 bases, with 7 bases between. This chain's CDR3 is CASSQDPGTDTQYF. CDR3 nucleotide sequence: TGTGCCAGCAGCCAAGACCCCGGAACAGATACGCAGTATTTT.

This clone was picked up one time. The chain is built from TRBV6-6 and TRBJ2-1, with TRBD2 identical over 7 bases. Germline assignment: CDR1 MNHNY and CDR2 SVGAGI (reference sequence). Unmatched junction bases numbered 9, after V lost 2 bases and J lost 8 bases. This CDR3 contains 15 residues. CDR3 DNA: TGTGCCAGCAGTTACCGGGCAGGTGGGAGGGATGAGCAGTTCTTC. Translated: CASSYRAGGRDEQFF.

This chain connects TRBV7-6 to TRBJ2-3; D not resolved. The CDR3 totals 12 residues. Trimming stripped 5 bases from V and 2 bases from J, with 5 bases between. Germline V gene lookup returns CDR1 SGHVS and CDR2 FNYEAQ. CDR3: CASSRITDTQYF. In DNA, the CDR3 is TGTGCCAGCAGCCGGATCACAGATACGCAGTATTTT.

This chain joins TRBV19 and TRBJ2-7, with 11 bases aligning to TRBD2. Germline CDR1 reads LNHDA; CDR2 reads SQIVND (reference sequence). V shed 5 bases, J shed 4 bases, and the junction held 10 bases outside the gene matches. The CDR3 loop spans 16 amino acids. The CDR3 spells CASSVQLAGVLYEQYF. DNA of the CDR3: TGTGCCAGTAGTGTACAACTAGCGGGGGTGTTGTACGAGCAGTACTTC.

The chain combines TRBV18 with TRBJ1-3; 7 bases agree with TRBD1. The junction had 5 bases not matched to a gene; V was cut back by 5 bases and J by 4 bases. Germline V gene lookup returns CDR1 KGHSH and CDR2 LQKENI. The CDR3 spans 14 residues. For the CDR3, the DNA is TGTGCCAGCTCAGAGGGGGCCATAGGAAACACCATATATTTT. The encoded protein is CASSEGAIGNTIYF.

This clone was counted between two and nine times. The J gene is TRBJ1-1, the V gene TRBV27; 8 bases agree with TRBD1. V was pared by 3 bases and J by 1 base, with 1 base of the junction left unmatched. The CDR3 has 14 residues. CDR1 is MNHEY, CDR2 SMNVEV, per germline (reference sequence). Here the CDR3 reads CASSFDRGNTEAFF. Here the CDR3 DNA reads TGTGCCAGCAGTTTCGACAGGGGGAACACTGAAGCTTTCTTT.

This chain links TRBV5-4 with TRBJ1-4, with TRBD1 identical over 8 bases. Unmatched junction bases numbered 7, after V lost 4 bases and J lost 8 bases. CDR1 and CDR2 from the germline V gene are SGHNT and YYREEE (reference sequence). The CDR3 spans 14 residues. The CDR3 DNA reads TGTGCCAGCAGCCCCCAGGGGGCCAGGGAAAAACTGTTTTTT. This translates into CASSPQGAREKLFF.

This rearrangement joins TRBV19 to TRBJ1-6; 7 nucleotides line up with TRBD1. The CDR3 consists of 14 residues. Losses at the gene ends were 7 bases for V and 10 bases for J; bases not matched to a gene: 10. Germline assignment: CDR1 LNHDA and CDR2 SQIVND (reference sequence). The chain's CDR3 is CASTTGYAESPLHF. CDR3 coding DNA: TGTGCCAGTACGACAGGGTATGCAGAGTCACCCCTCCACTTT.

The gene calls are TRBV5-4 and TRBJ1-1; D not resolved. In germline, CDR1 is SGHNT, CDR2 YYREEE (reference sequence). The CDR3 has 12 residues. Trimming cost V 4 bases and J 6 bases, with 10 bases left between them. The CDR3 DNA is TGTGCCAGCAGCCTGGAGGGTTCTGAAGCTTTCTTT. Protein product: CASSLEGSEAFF.

The V and J genes are TRBV2 and TRBJ2-7; 7 bases line up with TRBD1. There are 14 residues in the CDR3. V trimming: 6 bases; J trimming: 0 bases; junction bases outside the gene matches: 5. Germline V gene sequence: CDR1 SNHLY, CDR2 FYNNEI. The CDR3 sequence is CASRRTGGSYEQYF. Here the CDR3 DNA reads TGTGCCAGCAGGCGGACAGGAGGCTCCTACGAGCAGTACTTC.

The chain recombines TRBV5-1 with TRBJ1-5; D unclear. Germline CDR1 reads SGHRS; CDR2 reads YFSETQ. The CDR3 sequence is 15 residues long. V lost 0 bases and J 5 bases, leaving 12 bases between the germline ends. The CDR3 DNA is TGCGCCAGCAGCTTGGAAGGGCAGCGGGATCAGCCCCAGCATTTT. Translating gives CASSLEGQRDQPQHF.

The genes are TRBV19 and TRBJ2-2; D possibly matches TRBD1 or TRBD2 (7 bases each). CDR3 size: 15 residues. V lost 6 bases, J lost 5 bases, and 16 bases lay in between. Germline loops: CDR1 LNHDA, CDR2 SQIVND (reference sequence). The CDR3 loop is CASSSGGQFTGELFF. CDR3 bases: TGTGCCAGTAGCTCGGGGGGACAGTTTACCGGGGAGCTGTTTTTT. Variable domain in full (rest from reference TRBV19 and TRBJ2-2): DGGITQSPKYLFRKEGQNVTLSCEQNLNHDAMYWYRQDPGQGLRLIYYSQIVNDFQKGDIAEGYSVSREKKESFPLTVTSAQKNPTAFYLCASSSGGQFTGELFFGEGSRLTVL.